Shown below are 14 T cell receptor beta chains from a single sample sequenced in a study of T cell repertoires in cytomegalovirus infection. TCRdb processed the reads anew with MiXCR; each CDR3 protein has one entry. The sample includes some 100,000 distinct CDR3 sequences, around a quarter of them seen just once. Source material: CD8+ T cells from PBMCs. The receptors were gathered from a human donor in good health (CMV status not recorded). Some clones in this sample may be carry-over from other donors' samples.

The chain joins TRBV15 to TRBJ1-2, with D maybe TRBD1 (5 bases). The germline gives CDR1 LNHNV, CDR2 YYDKDF (reference sequence). This CDR3 has 14 residues. V was shortened by 8 bases and J by 4 bases, with 17 bases between the two germline ends. The chain's CDR3 is CATGRGTPFYGYTF. DNA for the CDR3: TGTGCCACCGGCCGGGGGACCCCCTTCTATGGCTACACCTTC. The whole variable domain, filled in from reference TRBV15 and TRBJ1-2, reads DAMVIQNPRYQVTQFGKPVTLSCSQTLNHNVMYWYQQKSSQAPKLLFHYYDKDFNNEADTPDNFQSRRPNTSFCFLDIRSPGLGDTAMYLCATGRGTPFYGYTFGSGTRLTVV.

This clonotype was picked up many times. The V call is TRBV7-6, the J call TRBJ2-3; 10 bases fit TRBD1. Germline V gene data show CDR1 as SGHVS and CDR2 as FNYEAQ. V was clipped by 2 bases and J by 6 bases; unmatched bases: 8. This CDR3 spans 16 amino acids. CDR3 residues: CASSLTGTGVRDTQYF. CDR3 nucleotides: TGTGCCAGCAGCTTAACCGGGACAGGGGTTCGGGATACGCAGTATTTT.

By share of the sample, this clonotype is medium-sized (0.01 to 0.1%). CDR3 region: CASSLSGVFNQPQHF. The CDR3, as DNA: TGTGCCAGCAGTTTATCGGGAGTCTTCAATCAGCCCCAGCATTTT. The chain combines TRBV27 with TRBJ1-5; no clear D gene. Per the germline V gene, CDR1 is MNHEY and CDR2 is SMNVEV (reference sequence). CDR3 size: 15 residues. The V end was cut by 0 bases, the J end by 3 bases, with 9 bases between.

CDR3 in DNA: TGTGCCAGCAGCTCCCCCCGGACAGGGGGCGAAGAGACCCAGTACTTC. It specifies CASSSPRTGGEETQYF. This chain joins TRBV7-9 and TRBJ2-5; 11 nucleotides match TRBD1. The CDR3 is made up of 16 amino acids. Germline V gene lookup returns CDR1 SEHNR and CDR2 FQNEAQ (reference sequence). Losses at the gene ends were 4 bases for V and 3 bases for J; bases not matched to a gene: 7.

This clonotype was counted between two and nine times. The rearrangement uses TRBV20-1 and TRBJ1-3; D ambiguous. This CDR3 region has 15 residues. V lost 3 bases to trimming and J lost 2 bases, with 14 bases between them. Per germline, CDR1 DFQATT and CDR2 SNEGSKA (reference sequence). Here the CDR3 DNA reads TGCAGTGCTAGTTCTGGGTTGGTCCCTGGAAACACCATATATTTT. This encodes CSASSGLVPGNTIYF.

CDR3 coding DNA: TGCAGTGCTAGGGCGGGACTAGCCTCCTCCTACGAGCAGTACTTC. Amino acids: CSARAGLASSYEQYF. The chain carries TRBV20-1 and TRBJ2-7, with 9 bases matching TRBD2. Germline V CDR1 and CDR2: DFQATT, SNEGSKA (reference sequence). After removal of 3 bases from V and 0 bases from J, the junction contained 6 bases not matched to a gene. The CDR3 has 15 amino acids.

This clonotype has at least ten counts. The chain employs TRBV27 and TRBJ1-1; 7 bases fit TRBD1. With V trimmed by 5 bases and J by 0 bases, 9 bases remained unmatched. The germline gives CDR1 MNHEY, CDR2 SMNVEV (reference sequence). This CDR3 contains 16 residues. CDR3 residues: CASSPWDRIMNTEAFF. The CDR3 nucleotides read TGTGCCAGCAGTCCCTGGGACAGAATTATGAACACTGAAGCTTTCTTT.

This clonotype was seen at least ten times. The rearrangement joins TRBV12-3 or TRBV12-4 to TRBJ2-5; TRBD2 matches 9 bases. V shed 0 bases, J shed 1 base, and the junction held 3 bases outside the gene matches. The CDR3 extends over 16 amino acids. The CDR3 region has the DNA TGTGCCAGCAGTTTAGCGACTAGCGGATCCCAAGAGACCCAGTACTTC. Encoded protein: CASSLATSGSQETQYF.

V and J are TRBV7-8 and TRBJ1-2; 8 positions match TRBD1. This CDR3 has 13 residues. The germline V gene has CDR1 SGHVS and CDR2 FQNEAQ. With V trimmed by 3 bases and J by 8 bases, 5 bases remained unmatched. As DNA, the CDR3 is TGTGCCAGCAGCTTGGACAGGGAAGGAGGCTACACCTTC. Its translation: CASSLDREGGYTF.

The V and J genes are TRBV7-6 and TRBJ1-2; TRBD1 might be the D (6 bases). CDR3 length: 15 amino acids. V was trimmed by 5 bases and J by 0 bases, leaving 13 bases between them. Per the germline V gene, CDR1 is SGHVS and CDR2 is FNYEAQ. CDR3 nucleotide sequence: TGTGCCAGCAGCACAGGACAGATAGCTAACTATGGCTACACCTTC. This codes for CASSTGQIANYGYTF.

V is TRBV7-9 and J is TRBJ2-5; D gene unclear. The CDR3 runs to 12 residues. V lost 5 bases and J 5 bases, leaving 9 bases between the germline ends. CDR1 and CDR2 (germline): SEHNR, FQNEAQ (reference sequence). CDR3 DNA: TGTGCCAGCAGCCCCACGCTGGAGACCCAGTACTTC. This sequence encodes CASSPTLETQYF. The variable domain in full, completed from reference TRBV7-9 and TRBJ2-5, reads DTGVSQNPRHKITKRGQNVTFRCDPISEHNRLYWYRQTLGQGPEFLTYFQNEAQLEKSRLLSDRFSAERPKGSFSTLEIQRTEQGDSAMYLCASSPTLETQYFGPGTRLLVL.

The table lists this clonotype with many counts. This chain uses TRBV7-2 with TRBJ2-7; 8 positions agree with TRBD2. The CDR3 is 15 amino acids. Germline assignment: CDR1 SGHTA and CDR2 FQGNSA. With 3 bases clipped from V and 7 bases from J, the junction kept 11 bases outside the gene matches. CDR3 sequence reads: CASSFTLAGTREQYF. The CDR3 DNA reads TGTGCCAGCAGCTTTACTTTAGCGGGGACTAGGGAGCAGTACTTC.

Concerning this clonotype itself: Given a much more abundant clone one base away, this may be a read error. This chain links TRBV7-2 with TRBJ2-7; 8 bases are a match to TRBD2. CDR3 length equals 14 residues. Germline V lookup: CDR1 SGHTA, CDR2 FQGNSA. J lost 4 bases, V lost 8 bases, and 10 bases had no gene match. CDR3: CASGAGLEGYEQYF. CDR3 bases: TGTGCCAGCGGCGCGGGACTAGAAGGGTACGAGCAGTACTTC.

V and J are TRBV20-1 and TRBJ2-5; 14 bases map to TRBD2. The CDR3 runs 15 residues. The V segment lost 4 bases and the J segment 10 bases; nucleotides outside the gene matches: 11. Germline V CDR1 and CDR2: DFQATT, SNEGSKA (reference sequence). This chain's CDR3 is CSATRVGTSGGIQYF. The CDR3 nucleotides read TGCAGTGCTACCAGGGTCGGGACTAGCGGGGGTATCCAGTACTTC.